Listed below are T cell receptor beta chains from one sample, sequenced in a study of blood T cell repertoires in COVID-19. Method: immunoSEQ multiplex PCR; TCRdb's copy keeps in-frame clones and lacks some. The data show about 270,000 clones, around 86% seen once. The sequenced material came from PBMCs or T cells enriched from blood (not recorded which). The receptors here all came from a woman aged 18-35 years who had recovered from COVID-19. Each CDR3 is given with its conserved first and last residue. A D gene is named only where the DNA matches it firmly. Not all rows give a size; the values are once, few, many and, for expanded clones, a class.

j_call d_call clone_size v_call cdr3_aa cdr3_nt
TRBJ1-2 NA NA TRBV2 CASSRDRESGYTF TGTGCCAGCAGTCGAGACAGAGAAAGTGGCTACACCTTC
TRBJ1-1 NA few TRBV2 CASSDRGNTEAFF TGTGCCAGCAGTGACAGGGGGAACACTGAAGCTTTCTTT
TRBJ1-1 NA NA TRBV12-2 CASRLPDSALNTEAFF TGTGCAAGTCGCTTACCGGACAGCGCCCTCAACACTGAAGCTTTCTTT
TRBJ1-4 NA NA TRBV11-3 CASSNPGQGNEKLFF TGTGCCAGCAGCAACCCGGGTCAGGGTAATGAAAAACTGTTTTTT
TRBJ1-2 TRBD1 NA TRBV19 CASSDRATYGYTF TGTGCCAGTTCGGACAGGGCAACCTATGGCTACACCTTC
TRBJ2-7 NA NA TRBV6-1 CASSEAGGSSYEQYF TGTGCCAGCAGTGAAGCAGGGGGAAGCTCCTACGAGCAGTACTTC
TRBJ2-5 TRBD1 NA TRBV2 CASGGTAQETQYF TGTGCCAGCGGTGGGACAGCCCAAGAGACCCAGTACTTC
TRBJ1-1 NA NA TRBV11-2 CASSFQRGMNTEAFF TGTGCCAGCAGCTTTCAACGGGGTATGAACACTGAAGCTTTCTTT
TRBJ2-3 NA NA TRBV6-5 CASSYVQGLDTQYF TGTGCCAGCAGTTACGTCCAGGGGTTGGATACGCAGTATTTT
TRBJ2-1 NA NA TRBV6-2/TRBV6-3 CASSLTDYNEQFF TGTGCCAGCAGTCTAACAGACTACAATGAGCAGTTCTTC
TRBJ1-4 NA few TRBV7-2 CASSPPGTAAGEKLFF TGTGCCAGCAGCCCCCCCGGGACGGCGGCGGGAGAAAAACTGTTTTTT
TRBJ1-1 NA NA TRBV6-4 CASSDPMKKGRMNTEAFF TGTGCCAGCAGTGACCCAATGAAAAAAGGGAGGATGAACACTGAAGCTTTCTTT
TRBJ2-5 NA NA TRBV3-1/TRBV3-2 CAIENGGETQYF TGTGCCATCGAAAACGGTGGAGAGACCCAGTACTTC
TRBJ2-3 TRBD2 NA TRBV14 CASSQASGSVDTQYF TGTGCCAGCAGCCAAGCCAGCGGGAGCGTCGATACGCAGTATTTT
TRBJ1-5 NA NA TRBV6-1 CASGHPNQPQHF TGTGCCAGCGGACATCCTAATCAGCCCCAGCATTTT
TRBJ1-1 NA NA TRBV7-9 CASSFTVNTEAFF TGTGCCAGCAGCTTTACTGTGAACACTGAAGCTTTCTTT
TRBJ1-2 NA NA TRBV6-5 CASSRTQNYGYTF TGTGCCAGCAGTCGGACACAGAACTATGGCTACACCTTC
TRBJ1-2 NA once TRBV7-8 CASSLGRADYGYTF TGTGCCAGCAGCTTGGGCAGGGCGGACTATGGCTACACCTTC
TRBJ1-4 NA NA TRBV19 CASRIYKNTNEKLFF TGTGCCAGTAGAATTTACAAGAATACTAATGAAAAACTGTTTTTT
TRBJ2-4 NA NA TRBV5-4 CASSFSGNIQYF TGTGCCAGCAGCTTTTCAGGGAACATTCAGTACTTC
TRBJ2-2 NA NA TRBV12-5 CASMFGETGELFF TGTGCTAGTATGTTCGGGGAAACCGGGGAGCTGTTTTTT
TRBJ1-2 TRBD1 NA TRBV3-1/TRBV3-2 CASSQPTGGVYGYTF TGTGCCAGCAGCCAACCGACAGGGGGGGTCTATGGCTACACCTTC
TRBJ2-3 NA NA TRBV4-3 CASSTRQTSSTDTQYF TGCGCCAGCAGCACCCGACAGACCTCTAGCACAGATACGCAGTATTTT
TRBJ1-1 NA NA TRBV4-3 CASSQVGGGGTEAFF TGCGCCAGCAGCCAAGTAGGAGGGGGAGGGACTGAAGCTTTCTTT
TRBJ1-1 TRBD1 NA TRBV13 CASSLRSRISRGQGTEAFF TGTGCCAGCAGCTTAAGGAGCCGGATATCCAGGGGGCAGGGCACTGAAGCTTTCTTT
TRBJ2-1 TRBD2 NA TRBV2 CASSEGGRALNEQFF TGTGCCAGCAGTGAAGGTGGGAGGGCCTTGAATGAGCAGTTCTTC